The entry below describes one T cell receptor beta chain. Its specificity is not known. The source of the sample is a study of blood T cells in healthy people across ages. Study background: About one barcoded TCR beta cDNA was captured per two T cells.

Findings and limits, study-wide: Diversity estimates drawn from one million T cells were deemed underestimates.

Using a J-beta primer mix together with a sample-barcoded 5' primer, a second PCR was run for roughly 6 to 12 cycles. CDR3-containing paired-end reads numbered at least 2.5 million in each sample. TCRdb fed the 5' RACE reads into MiXCR, producing one record per CDR3 protein. In the table there are approximately 800,000 distinct CDR3 sequences, 36% of which are singletons. There are 13 residues in the CDR3. V dropped 2 bases and J dropped 7 bases, with 12 bases sitting between them. Germline CDR1 is DFQATT and CDR2 is SNEGSKA (reference sequence). The amount of total RNA extracted per sample was at least 5.5 micrograms.

Specimen: blood. The origin of this receptor is a man younger than 35 in good health. V gene TRBV20-1 combines with J gene TRBJ1-5; D ambiguous. This CDR3 is CSARPGDRQPQHF. The CDR3 DNA sequence: TGCAGTGCTAGACCCGGGGATCGACAGCCCCAGCATTTT.